This T cell receptor (beta chain) was documented in a study of shared clonotypes between healthy human individuals. Study observations and caveats: Among donors, sharing of clonotypes was expected to be affected by sequencing depth.

The data were produced by immunoSEQ multiplex PCR, yet TCRdb's version contains in-frame clones alone and is incomplete. The data hold millions of clones, with just over 90% observed a single time. Points on this clone: What it binds is not known.

Per the germline V gene, CDR1 is SGHNT and CDR2 is YYREEE (reference sequence). This CDR3 has 15 residues. With V trimmed by 4 bases and J by 0 bases, 3 bases remained unmatched. The clonotype comes from a man aged 18 to 30 in good health. The sample consisted of naive CD4+ T cells sorted from blood. The subset: CD45RA+ positively selected. The genes are TRBV5-4 and TRBJ1-3; 8 bases are a match to TRBD1. The DNA of the CDR3 is TGTGCCAGCAGCGAGGACAGGGCCTCTGGAAACACCATATATTTT. Translation: CASSEDRASGNTIYF. Filled out from reference TRBV5-4 and TRBJ1-3, the complete variable domain reads ETGVTQSPTHLIKTRGQQVTLRCSSQSGHNTVSWYQQALGQGPQFIFQYYREEENGRGNFPPRFSGLQFPNYSSELNVNALELDDSALYLCASSEDRASGNTIYFGEGSWLTVV.